These T cell receptor beta chains were read from a single sample in a study of blood T cell repertoires in COVID-19. Measured with immunoSEQ multiplex PCR; TCRdb has only the in-frame clones, and not every one. The sample consists of 84,000 or so clones, approximately 75% of them appearing once. Material: peripheral blood. The source is a human donor in a cohort sampled during active COVID-19. Both conserved end residues are part of each CDR3. A D gene is named only where the DNA matches it firmly. The size field is filled for only some rows; it gives once, few, many or a size class.

V gene	D gene	clone size	J gene	CDR3 DNA	CDR3 protein
TRBV6-1	-	-	TRBJ2-7	TGTGCCAGCAGCGAAGGGTCGGGACTTACCTACGAGCAGTACTTC	CASSEGSGLTYEQYF
TRBV19	TRBD1	-	TRBJ1-6	TGTGCCAGTAAACTAGGGGGCGACTATAATTCACCCCTCCACTTT	CASKLGGDYNSPLHF
TRBV18	TRBD2	-	TRBJ2-3	TGTGCCAGCTCACCACCGGCGGGGGGACTAGATACGCAGTATTTT	CASSPPAGGLDTQYF
TRBV5-1	-	once	TRBJ1-1	TGCGCCAGCAGGCGGGCGGGGAACACTGAAGCTTTCTTT	CASRRAGNTEAFF
TRBV27	-	few	TRBJ2-7	TGTGCCAGCAGTTCGACACCCTATACCTACGAGCAGTACTTC	CASSSTPYTYEQYF
TRBV12-5	-	-	TRBJ2-2	TGTGCTAGTGGTTTGACCTGGACAGCGGACACCGGGGAGCTGTTTTTT	CASGLTWTADTGELFF
TRBV11-2	TRBD1	-	TRBJ2-2	TGTGCCAGCAGCCTATACAGGGGTGGGGAGCTGTTTTTT	CASSLYRGGELFF
TRBV11-2	-	-	TRBJ2-7	TGTGCCAGCAGCTTAACAGGGAACTACGAGCAGTACTTC	CASSLTGNYEQYF
TRBV7-7	-	-	TRBJ2-3	TGTGCTAGCAGCTCCGGGACACTTAGCACAGATACGCAGTATTTT	CASSSGTLSTDTQYF
TRBV18	TRBD1	-	TRBJ1-1	TGTGCCAGCTCACCAAAACAGGGGCACACTGAAGCTTTCTTT	CASSPKQGHTEAFF
TRBV6-2/TRBV6-3	-	few	TRBJ2-7	TGTGCCAGCAGTTACAATCTACTAGCCTTCGAGCAGTACTTC	CASSYNLLAFEQYF
TRBV14	-	-	TRBJ1-6	TGTGCCAGCAGCCTACAGGGAGGGAATTCACCCCTCCACTTT	CASSLQGGNSPLHF
TRBV30	TRBD1	-	TRBJ1-1	TGTGCCTCGGACAGGGCGATCGCTGAAGCTTTCTTT	CASDRAIAEAFF
TRBV6-5	-	-	TRBJ1-5	TGTGCCAGCAGTTACTCAACAGGGAGACAGCCCCAGCATTTT	CASSYSTGRQPQHF
TRBV7-2	-	-	TRBJ1-4	TGTGCCAGCAGCAGAACAGGATCAACTAATGAAAAACTGTTTTTT	CASSRTGSTNEKLFF
TRBV2	-	-	TRBJ1-6	TGTGCCAGCAGTGGGGCTCCCATAGTGGCCCTCCACTTT	CASSGAPIVALHF
TRBV5-6	-	-	TRBJ2-1	TGTGCCAGCAGCGCGGGATGGAGGGACAATGAGCAGTTCTTC	CASSAGWRDNEQFF
TRBV20-1	TRBD2	once	TRBJ2-5	TGCAGTGCTAGTATTGGGGGGGTGGAGACCCAGTACTTC	CSASIGGVETQYF
TRBV7-6	-	-	TRBJ2-7	TGTGCCAGCAGCTCGAGAACGGACGAGCAGTACTTC	CASSSRTDEQYF